Here is one T cell receptor (beta chain) with its context. The target of this receptor is not known. Qualities for individual bases were not recorded, and no much larger clone is one base off. This record comes from a study of beta chain features in type 1 diabetes (dated by TCRdb to between 2018 and 2020). At the level of the whole study: Patients and healthy donors did not differ in mean age, gender distribution, total cell number or subset yield. A total of roughly 100 million sorted cells were examined across all samples, and the number of cells per subset was strongly correlated with RNA yield. The study compared the TCRB repertoires of sorted circulating CD4+ T cell subsets in recently diagnosed type 1 diabetes patients with those in matched healthy donors. Regulatory and stem cell-like memory subsets were isolated from only 8 patients and about 8 healthy donors, whereas naive and central memory subsets came from all 30 or so donors. What the authors observed across the whole study: Fewer insertions and more nucleotide deletions at VDJ recombination sites were observed in patients with type 1 diabetes, implying thymic rearrangement abnormalities. Only small numbers of individuals were included in the HLA sub-analyses, which left unresolved whether HLA type had any influence on TCRB rearrangement. PCR might favor shorter templates, but patient and control samples were amplified and corrected together, so any skew would affect both groups equally. Because cDNA was sequenced instead of genomic DNA, activated cells with high expression could be over-represented, although the groups did not differ in activation or CD3 levels. Naive, central memory and regulatory TCRB repertoires appeared to be more alike among patients than among healthy donors. In all four CD4+ subsets, TCRB CDR3 length was moderately but significantly shorter in type 1 diabetes patients.

Each donor gave one peripheral blood draw, about 110 mL on average, collected into heparinised tubes. Using a panel that included CD45RO, CCR7, CD25, CD127, CD95 and CD27, naive, central memory, regulatory and stem cell-like memory CD4+ T cells were sorted on a BD FACSAria II. A purity above 98% was achieved for all sorted populations. PBMCs were isolated immediately by Lymphoprep density gradient centrifugation and stained directly without culture. So that batch effects would be minimized, each experiment stained and sorted samples in pairs, pairing one healthy donor with one patient. The entire isolated RNA was reverse transcribed using the High Capacity cDNA Reverse Transcription Kit, and thus expressed TCRB transcripts were sequenced. Naive, central memory and regulatory T cell samples underwent deep immunoSEQ sequencing, averaging about 3.5 million total reads per sample. Sorted cells were lysed in RLT buffer and RNA was extracted with DNase-treated RNeasy Micro or Mini kits, depending on cell number. Each cell subset was processed on its own to prevent cross-contamination, while patient and healthy donor samples were processed together. The immunoSEQ multiplex PCR was used to amplify TCRB sequences from cDNA, generating 87-bp fragments that spanned the CDR3 region. Amplicons were sequenced on the Illumina HiSeq platform. In the paper's pipeline: Synthetic template baselines were used to correct PCR bias computationally, reads within Hamming distance 2 were collapsed together, and singletons that could not be merged were discarded. By aligning reads against IMGT, V, D and J genes, CDR3 length, and insertions or deletions at six rearrangement sites were assigned. Within each subset, clonotype counts were normalized to sorted cell number, after which true diversity and Gini coefficients were computed with the tcR R package. Repertoire sharing was quantified using the overlap coefficient calculated on TCRB nucleotide sequences. As a proxy for the pre-selection repertoire, out-of-frame TCRB sequences from naive cells were analyzed. What TCRdb holds here is the immuneACCESS table cut down to in-frame rearrangements. Part of the clones is not present; checked against another copy, under half of the missing clones reflect an unresolved V gene, and the others are unexplained. V and J calls plus clone size are reproduced from that table; the DNA served to infer D and trimming. The sample table lists 150,000 to 200,000 clones, 63% of them with a count of one. The ten largest clones take up around 0.08% of the sample.

A distance of 9 bases separates the germline ends of V and J, which lose 8 bases and 1 base respectively. CDR1 and CDR2 (SQVTM, ANQGSEA) derive from the germline V gene. The CDR3 sequence holds 13 residues, the cysteine and phenylalanine included. Kept here is only the CDR3 DNA, which spans 39 bases and is read in frame from base 1. Input material: naive CD4+ T cells from blood. Read against the paper, the sample's cell subset or site label means: true naive CD4+ T cells. The rearrangement joined TRBV29-1 to TRBJ1-6; 5 matching bases give a weak D call of TRBD1. The origin of this receptor is a man between 25 and 39 years old with type 1 diabetes. The CDR3 corresponds to CSTQESYNSPLHF. The sequenced DNA is TGCAGCACACAGGAATCCTATAATTCACCCCTCCACTTT.